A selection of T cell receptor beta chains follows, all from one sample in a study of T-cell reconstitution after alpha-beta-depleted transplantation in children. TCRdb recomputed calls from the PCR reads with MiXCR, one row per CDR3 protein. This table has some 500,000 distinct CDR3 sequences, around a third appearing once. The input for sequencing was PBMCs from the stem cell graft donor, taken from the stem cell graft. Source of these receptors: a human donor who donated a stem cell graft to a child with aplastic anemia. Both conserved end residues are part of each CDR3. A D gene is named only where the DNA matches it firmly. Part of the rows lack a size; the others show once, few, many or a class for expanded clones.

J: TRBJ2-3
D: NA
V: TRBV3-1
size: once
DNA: TGTGCCAGTACCAGGACGGCAGCAGATACGCAGTATTTT
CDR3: CASTRTAADTQYF

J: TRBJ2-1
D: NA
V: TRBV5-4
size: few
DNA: TGTGCCAGCAGCTTGAGGAGGGAGGCCGGGAATGAGCAGTTCTTC
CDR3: CASSLRREAGNEQFF

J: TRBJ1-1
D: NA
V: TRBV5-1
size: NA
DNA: TGCGCCAGCAGCCCTACAGGGACGAACACTGAAGCTTTCTTT
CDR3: CASSPTGTNTEAFF

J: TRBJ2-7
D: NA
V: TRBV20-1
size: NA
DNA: TGCAGTGCTAGAGATTGGCAGAGGAGCTCCTACGAGCAGTACTTC
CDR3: CSARDWQRSSYEQYF

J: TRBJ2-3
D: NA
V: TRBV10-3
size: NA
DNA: TGTACCATCAGTGAGTCACCAGATACGCAGTATTTT
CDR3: CTISESPDTQYF

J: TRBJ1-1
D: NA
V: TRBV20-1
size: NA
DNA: TGCAGTGCTAGTTTTGGGGGGCCGGGCACTGAAGCTTTCTTT
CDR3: CSASFGGPGTEAFF

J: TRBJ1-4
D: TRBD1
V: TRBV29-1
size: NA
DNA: TGCAGCGGGGGACAGCGTAATGAAAAACTGTTTTTT
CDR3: CSGGQRNEKLFF

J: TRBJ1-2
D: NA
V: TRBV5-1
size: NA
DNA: TGCGCCAGCAGCTTGGAGGGACATCCCCCTAGCCTAGGTGGCTACACCTTC
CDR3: CASSLEGHPPSLGGYTF

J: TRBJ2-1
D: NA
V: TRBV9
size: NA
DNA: TGTGCCAGCAGCGTAACTGGGCAGGGATCCTACAATGAGCAGTTCTTC
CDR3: CASSVTGQGSYNEQFF

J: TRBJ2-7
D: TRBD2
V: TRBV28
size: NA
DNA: TGTGCCAGCAGCTCCATTGGGGAGGGGATTCCCTACGAGCAGTACTTC
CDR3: CASSSIGEGIPYEQYF

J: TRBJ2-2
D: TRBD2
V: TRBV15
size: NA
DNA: TGTGCCACCAGCGGGCGGACTAGCGCCGGGGAGCTGTTTTTT
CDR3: CATSGRTSAGELFF

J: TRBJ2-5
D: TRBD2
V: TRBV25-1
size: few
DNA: TGTGCCAGCAGACAACTAGCGGGGCAAGAGACCCAGTACTTC
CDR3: CASRQLAGQETQYF

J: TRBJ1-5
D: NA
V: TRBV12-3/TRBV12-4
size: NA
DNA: TGTGCCAGCAGTTTGACGCTTTGGGATAGCAATCAGCCCCAGCATTTT
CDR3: CASSLTLWDSNQPQHF

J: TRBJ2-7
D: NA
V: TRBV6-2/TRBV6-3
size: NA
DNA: TGTGCCAGCAGTTACTCAACCAGGGGCCCCTACGAGCAGTACTTC
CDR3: CASSYSTRGPYEQYF

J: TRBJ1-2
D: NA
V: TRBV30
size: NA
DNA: TGTGCCTGGAGCCTTACACATAATAGCTATGGCTACACCTTC
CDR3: CAWSLTHNSYGYTF

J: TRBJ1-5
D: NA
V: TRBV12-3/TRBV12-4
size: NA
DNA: TGTGCCAGCAGTTTATTCGTACGGGAGGAGGGGGATCAGCCCCAGCATTTT
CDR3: CASSLFVREEGDQPQHF

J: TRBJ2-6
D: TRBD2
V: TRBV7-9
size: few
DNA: TGTGCCAGCAGCGGACTAGCGGGCCGCTCTGGGGCCAACGTCCTGACTTTC
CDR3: CASSGLAGRSGANVLTF

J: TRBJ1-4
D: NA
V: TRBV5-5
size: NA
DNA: TGTGCCAGCAGCACAAACAGGGAGCCTAATGAAAAACTGTTTTTT
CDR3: CASSTNREPNEKLFF

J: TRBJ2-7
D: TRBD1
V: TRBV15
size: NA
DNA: TGTGCCACCAGCAGCTTAGACAGGGGGTACGAGCAGTACTTC
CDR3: CATSSLDRGYEQYF

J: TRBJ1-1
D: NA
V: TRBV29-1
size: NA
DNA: TGCAGCGTTGAAGATCGACAGTACACTGAAGCTTTCTTT
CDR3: CSVEDRQYTEAFF

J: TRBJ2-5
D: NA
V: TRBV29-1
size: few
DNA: TGCAGCGTTGAAGAATTTGGCCGGTACCAAGAGACCCAGTACTTC
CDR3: CSVEEFGRYQETQYF

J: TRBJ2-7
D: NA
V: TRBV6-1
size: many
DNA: TGTGCCAGCAGCCTGACAGGTTCCTACGAGCAGTACTTC
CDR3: CASSLTGSYEQYF

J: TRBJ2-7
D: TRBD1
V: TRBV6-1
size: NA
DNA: TGTGCCAGCAGGGGTGGACAGGGGAGGCACGAGCAGTACTTC
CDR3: CASRGGQGRHEQYF

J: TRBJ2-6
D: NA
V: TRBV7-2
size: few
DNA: TGTGCCAGCCGGGGTGGGGCCAACGTCCTGACTTTC
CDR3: CASRGGANVLTF

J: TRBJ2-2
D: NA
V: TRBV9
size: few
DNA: TGTGCCAGCAGCTCCAGGGACCTCAGACCCGGGGAGCTGTTTTTT
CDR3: CASSSRDLRPGELFF

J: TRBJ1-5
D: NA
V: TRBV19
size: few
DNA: TGTGCGACGAGGGGTGACTACAGCAATCAGCCCCAGCATTTT
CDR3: CATRGDYSNQPQHF

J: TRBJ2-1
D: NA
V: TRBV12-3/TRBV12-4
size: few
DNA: TGTGCCAGCAGTTTAGAGGGTTTAACCTACAATGAGCAGTTCTTC
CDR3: CASSLEGLTYNEQFF

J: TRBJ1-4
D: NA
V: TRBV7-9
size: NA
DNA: TGTGCCAGCAGCTCAGATAATGAAAAACTGTTTTTT
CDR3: CASSSDNEKLFF

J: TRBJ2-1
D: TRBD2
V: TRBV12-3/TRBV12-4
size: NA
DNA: TGTGCCAGCAGACTTGGGACTAGCGGGGGGTACAATGAGCAGTTCTTC
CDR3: CASRLGTSGGYNEQFF

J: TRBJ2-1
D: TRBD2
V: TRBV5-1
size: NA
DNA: TGCGCCAGCAGCTTGCAGCGGGAGGGCCCGGGCAATGAGCAGTTCTTC
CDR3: CASSLQREGPGNEQFF

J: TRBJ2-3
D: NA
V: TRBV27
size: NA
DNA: TGTGCCAGCAGTTGGAGGATATCAGGAGATACGCAGTATTTT
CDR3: CASSWRISGDTQYF

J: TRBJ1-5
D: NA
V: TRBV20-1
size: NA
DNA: TGCAGTGCTAGAGCCGGGGGCAATCAGCCCCAGCATTTT
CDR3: CSARAGGNQPQHF

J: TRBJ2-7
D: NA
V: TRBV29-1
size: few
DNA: TGCAGCGTCGTACGAGGGGACCGCTACGAGCAGTACTTC
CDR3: CSVVRGDRYEQYF

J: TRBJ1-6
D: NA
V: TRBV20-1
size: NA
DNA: TGCAGTGCTAGGACAGTTGATTTTATGGCACCCCTCCACTTT
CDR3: CSARTVDFMAPLHF

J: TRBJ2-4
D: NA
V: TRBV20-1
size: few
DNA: TGCAGTGCTAGTGATCAAGGGGGGAGCAAAAACATTCAGTACTTC
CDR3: CSASDQGGSKNIQYF

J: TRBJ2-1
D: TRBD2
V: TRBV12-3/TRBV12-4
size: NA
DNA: TGTGCCAGCAGTTTAGCACGGACTAGCGGAACTGACAATGAGCAGTTCTTC
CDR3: CASSLARTSGTDNEQFF

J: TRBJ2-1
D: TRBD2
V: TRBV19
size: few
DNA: TGTGCCAGTAGTATCGGGGGGTACAATGAGCAGTTCTTC
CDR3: CASSIGGYNEQFF

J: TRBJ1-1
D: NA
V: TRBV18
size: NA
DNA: TGTGCCAGCTCACCACAGGTACAGAACACTGAAGCTTTCTTT
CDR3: CASSPQVQNTEAFF

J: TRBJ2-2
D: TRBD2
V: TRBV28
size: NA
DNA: TGTGCCAGCAGTTTCCAGACTAGCGGCACCGGGGAGCTGTTTTTT
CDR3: CASSFQTSGTGELFF

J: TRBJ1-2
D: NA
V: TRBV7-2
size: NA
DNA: TGTGCCAGCAGCCCCCTGACGGGAAGTTTAGGGGGCTACACCTTC
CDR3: CASSPLTGSLGGYTF

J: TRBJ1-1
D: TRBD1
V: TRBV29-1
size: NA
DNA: TGCAGCATAAGACAGGGGGGAACTGAAGCTTTCTTT
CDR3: CSIRQGGTEAFF

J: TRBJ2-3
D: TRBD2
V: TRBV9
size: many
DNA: TGTGCCAGCAGCCCGTGGACTAGCGGGAGCGTTGATACGCAGTATTTT
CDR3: CASSPWTSGSVDTQYF

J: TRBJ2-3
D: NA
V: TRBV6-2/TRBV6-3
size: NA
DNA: TGTGCCAGCAGACCTCAGCTATCTAGCACAGATACGCAGTATTTT
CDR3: CASRPQLSSTDTQYF

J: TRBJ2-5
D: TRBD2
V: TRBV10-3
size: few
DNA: TGTGCCATCAGTCAAACTAGCGCCCAAGAGACCCAGTACTTC
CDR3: CAISQTSAQETQYF

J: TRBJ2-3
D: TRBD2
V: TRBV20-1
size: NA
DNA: TGCAGTGCTCCACGGAGCGGGAGGGATACGCAGTATTTT
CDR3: CSAPRSGRDTQYF

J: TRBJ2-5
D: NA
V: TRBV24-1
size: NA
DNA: TGTGCCACCCAGGGGCTTCTCAGGGAGACCCAGTACTTC
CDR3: CATQGLLRETQYF

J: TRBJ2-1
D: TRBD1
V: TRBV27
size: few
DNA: TGTGCCAGCAGTTCACGGCCCGCCGGGGACAGGGTGCGGAATGAGCAGTTCTTC
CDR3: CASSSRPAGDRVRNEQFF

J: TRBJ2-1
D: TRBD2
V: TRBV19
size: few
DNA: TGTGCCAGTAGTTCACTAGCGGGGAGATTCAATGAGCAGTTCTTC
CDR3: CASSSLAGRFNEQFF